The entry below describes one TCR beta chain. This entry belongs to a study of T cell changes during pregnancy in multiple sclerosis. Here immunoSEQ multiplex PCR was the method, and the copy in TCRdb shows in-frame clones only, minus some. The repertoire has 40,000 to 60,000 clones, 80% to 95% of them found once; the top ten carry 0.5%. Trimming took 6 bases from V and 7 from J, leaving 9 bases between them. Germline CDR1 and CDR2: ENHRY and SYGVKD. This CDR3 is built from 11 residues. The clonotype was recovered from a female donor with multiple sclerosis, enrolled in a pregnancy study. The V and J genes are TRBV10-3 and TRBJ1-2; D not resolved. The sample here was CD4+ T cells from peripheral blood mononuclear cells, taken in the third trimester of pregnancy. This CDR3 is CAISVTSGYTF. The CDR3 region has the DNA TGTGCCATCAGCGTAACTAGTGGCTACACCTTC.